The rows below give T cell receptor beta chains drawn from one sample of a study of shared clonotypes between healthy human individuals. Produced via immunoSEQ multiplex PCR; TCRdb's table is partial and in-frame only. The data show more than 2 million clones, 90% to 95% seen once. Sequenced input: naive CD4+ T cells sorted from blood. The source is a man aged 18 to 30 in good health. Each CDR3 is given with its conserved first and last residue. A D gene is named only where the DNA matches it firmly. Rows give clone size only sometimes, using once, few, many, or a class for an expanded clone.

length	size	V	D	J	CDR3	DNA
16	NA	TRBV28	TRBD2	TRBJ2-5	CAGSRWTSGDQETQYF	TGTGCCGGCAGCCGCTGGACTAGCGGAGACCAAGAGACCCAGTACTTC
15	few	TRBV4-1	TRBD2	TRBJ2-7	CASSQRLAGAYEQYF	TGCGCCAGCAGCCAGAGACTAGCGGGAGCTTACGAGCAGTACTTC
14	NA	TRBV10-3	TRBD2	TRBJ2-1	CAIKGTSGSGEQFF	TGTGCCATCAAGGGGACTAGCGGGAGCGGGGAGCAGTTCTTC
18	few	TRBV12-2	NA	TRBJ2-7	CASRLACDPSRRRYEQYF	TGTGCAAGTCGCTTAGCGTGTGACCCATCGAGAAGGCGTTACGAGCAGTACTTC
14	NA	TRBV7-2	NA	TRBJ1-4	CASSLGGRGEKLFF	TGTGCCAGCAGCTTAGGAGGGAGAGGGGAAAAACTGTTTTTT
15	NA	TRBV6-6	TRBD1	TRBJ1-3	CASSQTGEAGNTIYF	TGTGCCAGCAGCCAGACAGGGGAAGCTGGAAACACCATATATTTT
14	once	TRBV5-1	TRBD1	TRBJ2-3	CASSSQGARDTQYF	TGCGCCAGCAGCTCACAGGGGGCGCGGGATACGCAGTATTTT
15	NA	TRBV29-1	TRBD1	TRBJ1-2	CSDPRGQSGRYGYTF	TGCAGCGACCCAAGGGGACAGAGCGGGCGCTATGGCTACACCTTC
14	NA	TRBV5-6	NA	TRBJ1-1	CASSLSAPVTEAFF	TGTGCCAGCAGCTTATCGGCGCCTGTTACTGAAGCTTTCTTT
14	NA	TRBV6-6	NA	TRBJ2-2	CASVGRGVTGELFF	TGTGCCAGCGTAGGCAGGGGAGTAACCGGGGAGCTGTTTTTT
15	once	TRBV5-1	NA	TRBJ1-1	CASSPRVGMNTEAFF	TGCGCCAGCAGCCCCAGGGTTGGGATGAACACTGAAGCTTTCTTT
11	NA	TRBV5-1	NA	TRBJ1-2	CASSLAASYTF	TGCGCCAGCAGCTTGGCTGCGAGCTACACCTTC
15	few	TRBV6-4	NA	TRBJ2-4	CASSEYGGRGNIQYF	TGTGCCAGCAGTGAATACGGGGGCCGGGGAAACATTCAGTACTTC
16	NA	TRBV18	NA	TRBJ2-1	CASSPPLANTYNEQFF	TGTGCCAGCTCACCTCCCCTAGCGAACACCTACAATGAGCAGTTCTTC
18	NA	TRBV5-1	NA	TRBJ2-3	CASSFKTQWNGFTDTQYF	TGCGCCAGCAGCTTCAAGACCCAGTGGAACGGATTCACAGATACGCAGTATTTT
13	NA	TRBV6-1	NA	TRBJ1-5	CASRAESNQPQHF	TGTGCCAGCAGGGCCGAAAGCAATCAGCCCCAGCATTTT
15	NA	TRBV18	NA	TRBJ1-1	CASSPPWQGGTEAFF	TGTGCCAGCTCACCACCATGGCAGGGAGGGACTGAAGCTTTCTTT
16	once	TRBV7-8	NA	TRBJ1-5	CASSSRQRNSNQPQHF	TGTGCCAGCAGCTCTAGACAACGGAATAGCAATCAGCCCCAGCATTTT
14	NA	TRBV6-5	TRBD1	TRBJ2-2	CASRDREFNGELFF	TGTGCCAGCCGGGACAGGGAATTTAACGGGGAGCTGTTTTTT